The rows below give T cell receptor beta chains drawn from one sample of a study of T cell responses to AZD1222 COVID-19 vaccine. Clones were sequenced by immunoSEQ multiplex PCR, and TCRdb holds only the in-frame ones, with some missing. This table holds some 78,000 clones, roughly 80% found once. The material sequenced was peripheral blood, taken 28 days after the second AZD1222 dose. Receptors were obtained from an adult who received the AZD1222 COVID-19 vaccine. Both conserved end residues are part of each CDR3. The D gene is left open where the match is weak. Clone size is given for some rows only: seen once, a few or many times, or a class if the clone is expanded.

>TRBV7-3|-|TRBJ2-1|-
TGTGCCAGCAGCCCTTTAGGGGGGGAGGGACTCAATGAGCAGTTCTTC
CASSPLGGEGLNEQFF
>TRBV3-1/TRBV3-2|-|TRBJ1-5|-
TGTGCCAGCAGTCAGGGGATACGGCGCAATCAGCCCCAGCATTTT
CASSQGIRRNQPQHF
>TRBV15|TRBD1|TRBJ1-6|few
TGTGCCACCAGCCTGACAGGGGTTAATTCACCCCTCCACTTT
CATSLTGVNSPLHF
>TRBV2|TRBD2|TRBJ2-1|-
TGTGCCAGCAGTGCTAGCGGGAGCTCCTACAATGAGCAGTTCTTC
CASSASGSSYNEQFF
>TRBV18|TRBD2|TRBJ2-7|-
TGTGCCAGCTCGACTAGCGGGATCTACGAGCAGTACTTC
CASSTSGIYEQYF
>TRBV4-1|-|TRBJ1-6|-
TGCGCCAGCAGCCAAGTGGGACTAACGAGAGATTCACCCCTCCACTTT
CASSQVGLTRDSPLHF
>TRBV6-5|-|TRBJ1-3|-
TGTGCCAGCAGGAGTGACTCCTCCGGAAACACCATATATTTT
CASRSDSSGNTIYF
>TRBV19|-|TRBJ1-5|-
TGTGCCAGTAGCCCGACGTTGGCAGGGGTTCAGCCCCAGCATTTT
CASSPTLAGVQPQHF
>TRBV5-6|-|TRBJ2-5|-
TGTGCCAGCAGCTTGGAGGCTAGGGGGGGCGGGACCCAGTACTTC
CASSLEARGGGTQYF
>TRBV25-1|-|TRBJ2-2|-
TGTGCCAGCAGTGAATCCAGGGGCACCGGGGAGCTGTTTTTT
CASSESRGTGELFF
>TRBV6-2/TRBV6-3|-|TRBJ2-7|-
TGTGCCAGCAGTTTATATGGGCGGGAAGGCAACGAGCAGTACTTC
CASSLYGREGNEQYF
>TRBV10-3|TRBD2|TRBJ2-5|-
TGTGCCATCAAAAAAGCCGGGACTAGCAGAGAGACCCAGTACTTC
CAIKKAGTSRETQYF
>TRBV28|-|TRBJ2-2|-
TGTGCCAGCAGTTTTAACACCGGGGAGCTGTTTTTT
CASSFNTGELFF
>TRBV4-1|-|TRBJ2-4|once
TGCGCCAGCAGCCAACAGCTGACAGCAACTATCAAAAACATTCAGTACTTC
CASSQQLTATIKNIQYF
>TRBV6-5|-|TRBJ1-2|-
TGTGCCAGCCACGCAGGGGCCGGCTACACCTTC
CASHAGAGYTF
>TRBV29-1|TRBD1|TRBJ2-3|-
TGCAGCGCGGGACAGGGGAGCACAGATACGCAGTATTTT
CSAGQGSTDTQYF
>TRBV6-5|-|TRBJ2-3|-
TGTGCCAGCAGCTGGGGATCAGATACGCAGTATTTT
CASSWGSDTQYF
>TRBV4-1|-|TRBJ1-5|-
TGCGCCAGCAGCCAAGTTTTTAGGCAGAAGAATCAGCCCCAGCATTTT
CASSQVFRQKNQPQHF
>TRBV28|TRBD2|TRBJ2-1|-
TGTGCCAGCAGTTCAGCCCGACTAGCGGGAGGGAACTACAATGAGCAGTTCTTC
CASSSARLAGGNYNEQFF
>TRBV19|-|TRBJ1-3|-
TGTGCCAGTAGTACGGACTCTGGAAACACCATATATTTT
CASSTDSGNTIYF
>TRBV11-2|-|TRBJ2-7|-
TGTGCCAGCAGCCAGCCCGTTTTGGCCTACGAGCAGTACTTC
CASSQPVLAYEQYF
>TRBV5-4|TRBD2|TRBJ2-2|few
TGTGCCAGCAGCGTACCCTCAAGCGGGGTTCCCGGGGAGCTGTTTTTT
CASSVPSSGVPGELFF
>TRBV7-8|-|TRBJ1-6|few
TGTGCCAGCAGCAGGGTAAATTCACCCCTCCACTTT
CASSRVNSPLHF
>TRBV19|-|TRBJ2-3|-
TGTGCCAGTAGTATTCAGGGGTCCACAGATACGCAGTATTTT
CASSIQGSTDTQYF
>TRBV4-3|-|TRBJ1-1|-
TGCGCCAGCAGCCAAGATTATGAAGGACAGCAGAACACTGAAGCTTTCTTT
CASSQDYEGQQNTEAFF
>TRBV27|TRBD2|TRBJ2-7|-
TGTGCCAGCAAGAGAGGACTAGCGGACCTCTACGAGCAGTACTTC
CASKRGLADLYEQYF
>TRBV9|-|TRBJ2-2|-
TGTGCCAGCAGCGTACGTAACCCGGGAGCGAACACCGGGGAGCTGTTTTTT
CASSVRNPGANTGELFF
>TRBV28|TRBD1|TRBJ1-2|-
TGTGCCAGCAGGACAGGGTCTATTGGCTACACCTTC
CASRTGSIGYTF
>TRBV10-3|TRBD1|TRBJ1-2|-
TGTGCCATCAGTGAGTCCCGGCAGGGGGCTGGCTACACCTTC
CAISESRQGAGYTF
>TRBV6-5|-|TRBJ1-2|-
TGTGCCAGCAGTTACGGCGGCGGGCCTAACTATGGCTACACCTTC
CASSYGGGPNYGYTF
>TRBV5-1|-|TRBJ2-2|-
TGCGCCAGCAGCTGGGGGGCGGGACAGATCACCGGGGAGCTGTTTTTT
CASSWGAGQITGELFF
>TRBV7-9|TRBD1|TRBJ2-7|-
TGTGCCACCCCCGGGACAGGGGATCCCTACGAGCAGTACTTC
CATPGTGDPYEQYF
>TRBV11-2|TRBD1|TRBJ1-6|many
TGTGCCAGCAGCTCCCGGACAGGGATTAATAATTCACCCCTCCACTTT
CASSSRTGINNSPLHF
>TRBV9|-|TRBJ2-3|once
TGTGCCAGCAGCGTATATAGGGAAACAGATACGCAGTATTTT
CASSVYRETDTQYF
>TRBV6-2/TRBV6-3|TRBD1|TRBJ1-4|-
TGTGCCAGCAGTTCCGGGGCCGGGACAGGGAATGAAAAACTGTTTTTT
CASSSGAGTGNEKLFF
>TRBV6-5|TRBD1|TRBJ2-7|-
TGTGCCAGCAGATCCTTTTTGGGACAGTACGAGCAGTACTTC
CASRSFLGQYEQYF
>TRBV7-2|-|TRBJ1-3|-
TGTGCCAGCAGCCCCCTATCAGGGAGAGGAAACACCATATATTTT
CASSPLSGRGNTIYF
>TRBV5-1|-|TRBJ2-2|once
TGCGCCAGCAGCTTGTACCGATCGACTACCGCGAACACCGGGGAGCTGTTTTTT
CASSLYRSTTANTGELFF
>TRBV7-8|TRBD1|TRBJ1-2|-
TGTGCCAGCAGCTTGGACAGGGCGGATGGCTACACCTTC
CASSLDRADGYTF
>TRBV12-5|-|TRBJ2-3|-
TGTGCTAGTGGTTTGACCCAGGTATGGGGGACCACAGATACGCAGTATTTT
CASGLTQVWGTTDTQYF
>TRBV28|TRBD2|TRBJ2-2|-
TGTGCCAGCAGTTTAGAACCAGCGGGAGGGCCGAACGGGGAGCTGTTTTTT
CASSLEPAGGPNGELFF
>TRBV7-2|TRBD1|TRBJ2-1|-
TGTGCCAGCAGCTCTAGGGACAGGGCAAATGAGCAGTTCTTC
CASSSRDRANEQFF
>TRBV28|-|TRBJ1-2|-
TGTGCCAGCAGTTTAGACAGACAGGATGGCTACACCTTC
CASSLDRQDGYTF
>TRBV10-1|TRBD1|TRBJ1-2|-
TGCGCCAGCAGTGCCAAACAGGGGCGCAACTATGGCTACACCTTC
CASSAKQGRNYGYTF
>TRBV7-2|-|TRBJ1-2|-
TGTGCCAGCAGCTTATCTCCAGGCCGCGACTATGGCTACACCTTC
CASSLSPGRDYGYTF
>TRBV7-2|-|TRBJ2-3|-
TGTGCCAGCAGCGTAAACGGACATTCGGGCACAGATACGCAGTATTTT
CASSVNGHSGTDTQYF
>TRBV2|TRBD1|TRBJ1-6|-
TGTGCCAGCAGTGAAAGGGGGGACAGCAATTCACCCCTCCACTTT
CASSERGDSNSPLHF
>TRBV11-2|-|TRBJ1-2|-
TGTGCCAGCAGCCAGGGTCTCTGGGGCTACACCTTC
CASSQGLWGYTF